The 15 T cell receptor beta chains below were found in one sample sequenced in a study of OX40 agonist ivuxolimab in advanced cancers. The data were produced by immunoSEQ multiplex PCR, yet TCRdb's version contains in-frame clones alone and is incomplete. The repertoire holds about 45,000 clones, with more than 70% as singletons. Sequenced material: CD4+ or CD8+ T cells sorted from blood, taken in a trial of the OX40 agonist ivuxolimab. The receptors shown here come from an adult with an advanced solid tumor such as melanoma, head and neck, liver or kidney cancer.

Regarding this clone: This same CDR3 is encoded by further DNA sequences in the sample. The chain recombines TRBV9 with TRBJ1-3, with D perhaps matching TRBD1 (6 bases). Germline CDR1 SGDLS, CDR2 YYNGEE. The CDR3 contains 13 residues. Trimming stripped 5 bases from V and 0 bases from J, with 6 bases between. Written as DNA, the CDR3 is TGTGCCAGCAGAGGGGGCTCTGGAAACACCATATATTTT. It specifies CASRGGSGNTIYF.

The genes are TRBV7-9 and TRBJ2-3; 10 nucleotides agree with TRBD2. CDR3 length: 15 amino acids. CDR1 and CDR2 (germline): SEHNR, FQNEAQ (reference sequence). With 6 bases clipped from V and 6 bases from J, the junction kept 9 bases outside the gene matches. As DNA, the CDR3 is TGTGCCAGCAGGGAGATGGCTAGCGGGAGTGATACGCAGTATTTT. It is translated as CASREMASGSDTQYF.

This clone was detected once. The chain links TRBV29-1 to TRBJ1-1, with D possibly being TRBD1 (6 bases). The CDR3 runs to 15 residues. Germline V gene lookup returns CDR1 SQVTM and CDR2 ANQGSEA. The V end lost 6 bases, the J end lost 0 bases, and 17 bases lay between the germline ends. Here the CDR3 DNA reads TGCAGCGTGGACCTTAGGGGGGGTCTGAACACTGAAGCTTTCTTT. Residues: CSVDLRGGLNTEAFF.

The chain carries TRBV21-1 and TRBJ2-6; the table gives TRBD1 as D, unverified against the DNA. TRBV21-1 is a recognized pseudogene. CDR3 size: 18 residues. CDR3 region: CASPTSFREKSGANVLTF. CDR3 nucleotides: TGTGCCAGTCCGACCTCGTTCAGGGAAAAATCTGGGGCCAACGTCCTGACTTTC.

The chain uses TRBV6-6 and TRBJ2-1, with unresolved D. The V gene lost 7 bases and the J gene lost 5 bases, with 9 bases spanning the gap. Germline V gene data show CDR1 as MNHNY and CDR2 as SVGAGI (reference sequence). CDR3 length: 12 amino acids. The CDR3 DNA is TGTGCCAGCATGTCCGGAGACAATGAGCAGTTCTTC. This codes for CASMSGDNEQFF.

The chain links TRBV7-9 to TRBJ2-5; D is unresolved. The CDR3 runs to 11 residues. V was pared by 8 bases and J by 1 base, with 5 bases between. Germline CDR1 reads SEHNR; CDR2 reads FQNEAQ (reference sequence). In DNA, the CDR3 is TGTGCCAGCCGGCGCCAAGAGACCCAGTACTTC. Translated: CASRRQETQYF.

The chain employs TRBV6-1 and TRBJ2-3; TRBD2 matches 7 bases. With V trimmed by 2 bases and J by 2 bases, 7 bases remained unmatched. CDR1 is MNHNS, CDR2 SASEGT, per germline. There are 16 residues in the CDR3. The DNA of the CDR3 is TGTGCCAGCAGTGAATTAAAGCGGGGCTACACAGATACGCAGTATTTT. Its protein product is CASSELKRGYTDTQYF.

This chain links TRBV6-1 with TRBJ1-5; D ambiguous. V was clipped by 3 bases and J by 4 bases, with 7 bases between them. The CDR3 has 13 amino acids. Germline CDR1 MNHNS, CDR2 SASEGT. The CDR3 is CASSDVVNQPQHF. CDR3 sequence (DNA): TGTGCCAGCAGTGATGTGGTAAATCAGCCCCAGCATTTT.

The rearrangement links TRBV2 to TRBJ2-4; 10 bases align to TRBD2. This CDR3 has 13 amino acids. V shed 8 bases and J 4 bases; nucleotides not matched to a gene: 2. CDR1 is SNHLY and CDR2 is FYNNEI in the germline V gene. The DNA of the CDR3 is TGTGCCAGCCTGACTAGCGGGAAAAACATTCAGTACTTC. Encoded protein: CASLTSGKNIQYF.

The chain combines TRBV6-1 with TRBJ2-7, with D possibly being TRBD2 (6 bases). Germline CDR1 is MNHNS and CDR2 is SASEGT. V shed 7 bases and J shed 0 bases, with 13 bases lying between them. This CDR3 is built from 14 residues. The CDR3 region has the DNA TGTGCCAGCATAAATCCGGGACTCTCCTACGAGCAGTACTTC. Translating it yields CASINPGLSYEQYF.

V gene TRBV5-8 combines with J gene TRBJ1-5, with a tentative D call TRBD1 (5 bases). Trimming removed 4 bases from V and 5 bases from J, with 16 bases in between. The CDR3 sequence is 15 residues long. Germline V gene lookup returns CDR1 SGHTS and CDR2 YDEGEE. The CDR3 region has the DNA TGTGCCAGCAGCCAGGGACGGACGATGTATCAGCCCCAGCATTTT. It codes for CASSQGRTMYQPQHF.

This rearrangement joins TRBV7-6 to TRBJ1-1, with D unresolved. CDR3 length: 13 residues. The ends were cut back, 1 base at V and 1 base at J, with 4 bases in the middle. Germline assignment: CDR1 SGHVS and CDR2 FNYEAQ. The CDR3 loop reads CASSLGQNTEAFF. The CDR3 coding sequence is TGTGCCAGCAGCTTAGGACAGAACACTGAAGCTTTCTTT.

The chain employs TRBV5-6 and TRBJ2-1; D is perhaps TRBD2 (6 bases). V shed 6 bases and J shed 1 base, with 14 bases lying between them. This CDR3 spans 15 amino acids. Germline V gene data show CDR1 as SGHDT and CDR2 as YYEEEE. As DNA, the CDR3 is TGTGCCAGCAAATGGGGGAGGAGGTCCTACAATGAGCAGTTCTTC. Protein product: CASKWGRRSYNEQFF.

The chain has TRBV4-1 and TRBJ1-4; D is perhaps TRBD1 (6 bases). The V end lost 0 bases, the J end lost 7 bases, and 18 bases lay between the germline ends. In germline, CDR1 is MGHRA, CDR2 YSYEKL. The CDR3 sequence is 17 residues long. The chain's CDR3 is CASSQELRGRGGEKLFF. CDR3 nucleotide sequence: TGCGCCAGCAGCCAAGAACTCCGAGGCAGGGGCGGTGAAAAACTGTTTTTT.

The chain recombines TRBV27 with TRBJ2-7, with D possibly being TRBD1 or TRBD2 (5 bases each). Germline CDR1 is MNHEY and CDR2 is SMNVEV (reference sequence). This CDR3 contains 13 residues. Trimming took 3 bases from V and 7 from J, leaving 13 bases between them. CDR3 sequence: CASSFLGEREQYF. CDR3 in DNA: TGTGCCAGCAGTTTCTTAGGGGAGCGTGAGCAGTACTTC.